These 13 T cell receptor beta chains were all obtained from the same sample, sequenced in a study of vaccination and CD4 T cells after COVID-19. Treatment given: 10-day PBMC culture with coronavirus spike peptide pools or control peptides (ViraFEST assay). Scientists ran DNA taken from cultured CD4+ T cells through the Oncomine TCR Beta short-read assay for sequencing. TCRdb passed the PCR reads through MiXCR, listing each CDR3 protein once. The profile shows some 9,600 distinct CDR3 sequences, 45% to 60% of them singletons. Their antigens remain unidentified. Sequences were obtained from CD4+ T cells from blood, cultured in vitro. These receptors were obtained from a human donor who had recovered from COVID-19.

V is TRBV6-4 and J is TRBJ2-1; no clear D. V gave up 4 bases and J gave up 7 bases, with 14 bases separating them. The CDR3 is 14 residues long. CDR1 is MRHNA, CDR2 SNTAGT, per germline. The CDR3 here is CASSGGRNRNEQFF. The CDR3 region has the DNA TGTGCCAGCAGTGGCGGAAGAAATCGGAATGAGCAGTTCTTC.

A single count supports this clonotype. V and J are TRBV7-2 and TRBJ2-4; no clear D. Germline V gene sequence: CDR1 SGHTA, CDR2 FQGNSA. V was pared by 1 base and J by 8 bases, with 9 bases between. CDR3 length equals 13 residues. The CDR3 DNA reads as TGTGCCAGCAGCTTAGGGGTTGGAGACATTCAGTACTTC. Translated, it gives CASSLGVGDIQYF.

V and J are TRBV29-1 and TRBJ2-3; TRBD2 might be the D (6 bases). Between the trimmed V and J ends, which lost 4 bases and 4 bases, there was a span of 12 bases. The CDR3 length is 13 residues. Germline CDR1 and CDR2: SQVTM and ANQGSEA. Here the CDR3 reads CSVVPSAADTQYF. CDR3 DNA sequence: TGCAGCGTTGTTCCTAGCGCTGCAGATACGCAGTATTTT.

A few counts support this clonotype. The chain carries TRBV29-1 and TRBJ2-5, with 7 nucleotides matching TRBD1. This CDR3 has 12 residues. Germline CDR1 SQVTM, CDR2 ANQGSEA. J was trimmed by 2 bases and V by 7 bases; bases with no gene match: 4. CDR3 protein: CSAGTAQETQYF. The CDR3 DNA reads as TGCAGCGCCGGGACAGCTCAAGAGACCCAGTACTTC.

This chain connects TRBV7-9 to TRBJ1-1; no firm D call. The CDR3 loop spans 11 amino acids. Trimming shortened V by 5 bases and J by 1 base, and 2 bases separated the two germline ends. Germline CDR1 is SEHNR and CDR2 is FQNEAQ (reference sequence). CDR3 sequence: CASSENTEAFF. The CDR3 coding sequence is TGTGCCAGCAGCGAGAACACTGAAGCTTTCTTT.

V is TRBV20-1 and J is TRBJ2-1; D is tentatively TRBD1 or TRBD2 (5 bases each). Germline V gives CDR1 DFQATT, CDR2 SNEGSKA (reference sequence). The V gene lost 6 bases and the J gene lost 4 bases, with 22 bases spanning the gap. This CDR3 spans 16 amino acids. The CDR3 loop is CSAPPWGMGTYNEQFF. CDR3 coding DNA: TGCAGTGCCCCCCCGTGGGGCATGGGGACGTACAATGAGCAGTTCTTC.

The chain couples TRBV21-1 to TRBJ2-3; the listed D gene, TRBD2, was not tested against the DNA. TRBV21-1 counts as a pseudogene. The CDR3 covers 13 residues. The CDR3, as DNA: TGTGCCGGCGGACTAGCGGGTTCCGATACGCAGTATTTT. Translation gives CAGGLAGSDTQYF.

The chain uses TRBV5-1 and TRBJ2-2; TRBD1 or TRBD2 may be the D gene (5 bases each). CDR1 is SGHRS and CDR2 is YFSETQ in the germline V gene. There are 16 residues in the CDR3. V was pared by 0 bases and J by 0 bases, with 9 bases between. DNA of the CDR3: TGCGCCAGCAGCTTGGTCGGGGCCGCGAACACCGGGGAGCTGTTTTTT. This encodes CASSLVGAANTGELFF. Full variable domain (rest looked up from reference TRBV5-1 and TRBJ2-2): KAGVTQTPRYLIKTRGQQVTLSCSPISGHRSVSWYQQTPGQGLQFLFEYFSETQRNKGNFPGRFSGRQFSNSRSEMNVSTLELGDSALYLCASSLVGAANTGELFFGEGSRLTVL.

This clonotype was seen more than once but under ten times. This sequence joins TRBV19 and TRBJ1-1; a possible D gene is TRBD1 (6 bases). CDR1 is LNHDA, CDR2 SQIVND, per germline (reference sequence). The V gene lost 5 bases and the J gene lost 4 bases, with 14 bases spanning the gap. The CDR3 is 14 residues long. CDR3 loop: CASSVRQASTEAFF. The CDR3 coding sequence is TGTGCCAGTAGTGTAAGACAGGCCAGCACTGAAGCTTTCTTT.

The chain combines TRBV6-5 with TRBJ1-2; D unresolved. Trimming removed 0 bases at V and 7 bases at J, with 9 bases between. Per the germline V gene, CDR1 is MNHEY and CDR2 is SVGAGI. This CDR3 has 13 amino acids. CDR3 region: CASSYSSWTGYTF. The CDR3 DNA reads TGTGCCAGCAGTTACTCGTCCTGGACTGGCTACACCTTC.

DNA for the CDR3: TGCGCCAGCACCCCACTTTCCTTTTGTAGCGAGCAGTACTTC. It codes for CASTPLSFCSEQYF. The J gene is TRBJ2-7, the V gene TRBV10-1, with no clear D. The ends were cut back, 7 bases at V and 6 bases at J, with 19 bases in the middle. The CDR3 extends over 14 amino acids. CDR1 WNHNN and CDR2 SYGVQD come from the germline V gene (reference sequence).

The rearrangement joins TRBV5-6 to TRBJ2-2; D remains ambiguous. V was clipped by 1 base and J by 7 bases, with 11 bases between them. CDR1 and CDR2 (germline): SGHDT, YYEEEE. The CDR3 is made up of 14 amino acids. In DNA, the CDR3 is TGTGCCAGCAGCTTGACTGGGTTCAGCGGGGAGCTGTTTTTT. Protein product: CASSLTGFSGELFF.

This clonotype showed up just a few times. The chain uses TRBV7-9 and TRBJ1-2; TRBD1 might be the D (5 bases). Looked up from germline, CDR1 is SEHNR and CDR2 is FQNEAQ (reference sequence). The CDR3 runs to 15 residues. V lost 3 bases to trimming and J lost 2 bases, with 13 bases between them. In DNA, the CDR3 is TGTGCCAGCAGCTTTCGGGCAGGGCCGAACTATGGCTACACCTTC. This sequence encodes CASSFRAGPNYGYTF.